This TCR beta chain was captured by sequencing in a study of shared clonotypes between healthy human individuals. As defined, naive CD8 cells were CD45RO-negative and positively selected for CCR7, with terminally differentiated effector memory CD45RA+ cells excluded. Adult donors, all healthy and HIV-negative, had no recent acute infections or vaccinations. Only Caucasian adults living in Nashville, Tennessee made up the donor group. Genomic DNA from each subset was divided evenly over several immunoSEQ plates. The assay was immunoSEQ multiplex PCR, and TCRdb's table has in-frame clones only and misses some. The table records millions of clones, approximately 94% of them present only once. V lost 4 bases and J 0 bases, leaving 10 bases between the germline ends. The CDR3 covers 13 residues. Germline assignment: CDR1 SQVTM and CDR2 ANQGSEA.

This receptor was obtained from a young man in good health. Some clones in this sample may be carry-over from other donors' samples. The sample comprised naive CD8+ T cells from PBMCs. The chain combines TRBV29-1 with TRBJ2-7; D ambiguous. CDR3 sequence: CSVVRHDSYEQYF. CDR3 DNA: TGCAGCGTTGTCAGGCATGACTCCTACGAGCAGTACTTC.